This is a list of T cell receptor beta chains from one sample in a study of sequential checkpoint blockade in melanoma. Sequencing was performed with immunoSEQ multiplex PCR; in TCRdb, only in-frame clones are kept and a portion is missing. Seen here are roughly 30,000 clones, 80% to 90% observed once, and the top ten hold approximately 23%. The sequenced sample was CD8+ T cells sorted from blood (inferred from file names), obtained from a patient given nivolumab and ipilimumab in sequence. These receptor sequences come from a human donor with melanoma. CDR3s leave out the opening cysteine and the closing phenylalanine or tryptophan. D genes are given only for firm matches.

ASSQVWLAGGTYEQY	TRBJ2-7	TRBV4-3	TRBD2	15
ASSIWAREAF	TRBJ1-1	TRBV19	-	10
ASSPGGTEAF	TRBJ1-1	TRBV5-1	-	10
ASSSLGEEYNEQF	TRBJ2-1	TRBV19	-	13
ASSLAGHIQTYEQY	TRBJ2-7	TRBV7-8	-	14
ASSLGLAGIRDFNEQF	TRBJ2-1	TRBV7-9	TRBD2	16
ASSPAGSRALQY	TRBJ2-3	TRBV27	-	12
AWSVPGGARETQY	TRBJ2-5	TRBV30	TRBD2	13
ASSFYRGSGELF	TRBJ2-2	TRBV11-2	TRBD1	12
ASSQTSGAYEQY	TRBJ2-7	TRBV4-1	TRBD2	12